The TCR beta chain described here comes from a study of blood T cell repertoires in COVID-19. On the study more broadly: COVID-19 samples collected from the United States, Italy and Spain covered acute and convalescent phases.

The CDR3 sequence is 14 residues long. Germline V gene sequence: CDR1 GTSNPN, CDR2 SVGIG (reference sequence). The V gene lost 3 bases and the J gene lost 4 bases, with 14 bases spanning the gap. Original processing notes: Cell counts per sample came from amplifying reference gene primers. Clones were sequenced by immunoSEQ multiplex PCR, and TCRdb holds only the in-frame ones, with some missing. V, J and clone size derive from that table, while D and trimming were established from the DNA sequence. The table shows around 120,000 clones, with approximately 87% occurring only once. The origin of this receptor is a man aged 70 or older who had recovered from COVID-19. The sequencing sample was made of peripheral blood. The chain is built from TRBV30 and TRBJ2-3; the D gene is possibly TRBD2 (6 bases). The DNA of the CDR3 is TGTGCCTGGAGCGGAGGCGGGGACTCAGATACGCAGTATTTT. It yields the protein CAWSGGGDSDTQYF.